The TCR beta chain described here comes from a study of blood T cell repertoires in COVID-19. The CDR3 is made up of 18 amino acids. Unmatched junction bases numbered 11, after V lost 2 bases and J lost 2 bases. The germline CDR1 and CDR2 sequences are SEHNR and FQNEAQ (reference sequence). Per the study methods: Estimation of nucleated cell counts relied on the amplification of reference gene primers. Profiling relied on immunoSEQ multiplex PCR, and the TCRdb table lists in-frame clones only, not all of them. That table is the source of V, J and clone size, and D and trimming were worked out from the DNA. The sample consists of under 300,000 clones, approximately 90% of them appearing once.

The receptor was isolated from a man aged 18 to 30 with active or convalescent COVID-19. Sequenced material: peripheral blood. The chain employs TRBV7-9 and TRBJ1-5; 8 bases are shared with TRBD1. Written as DNA, the CDR3 is TGTGCCAGCAGCTTAATAGAGACAGGGGAGTCTGGCAATCAGCCCCAGCATTTT. As protein: CASSLIETGESGNQPQHF.